This TCR beta chain is from a study of human T cells and chemical hapten exposure. Concerning this clonotype itself: Its antigen is not identified.

From the RACE reads, TCRdb called clonotypes with MiXCR, one entry per CDR3 protein. Of more than 300,000 distinct CDR3 sequences listed, 5.5% are singletons. J lost 7 bases, V lost 5 bases, and 7 bases had no gene match. CDR1 is SGHAT and CDR2 is FQNNGV in the germline V gene. The CDR3 covers 15 residues. Regarding the study as a whole: Relative to controls, expanded TCRs formed significantly more large CDR3 similarity clusters.

Time point here: pre-sensitization, week 0. Treatment in this sample: therapeutic diphenylcyclopropenone sensitization with weekly scalp DPC. Blood, whole and unfractionated, served as the source for total RNA extraction. The chain combines TRBV11-2 with TRBJ1-6; 8 bases align to TRBD1. The TCR was taken from a woman aged 18 to 35 with alopecia areata. Some clones in this sample may be carry-over from other donors' samples. Source: whole blood, taken in connection with sensitization to the hapten diphenylcyclopropenone (DPC). The CDR3: CASSRTGLGNSPLHF. CDR3 bases: TGTGCCAGCAGCCGGACAGGGCTGGGGAATTCACCCCTCCACTTT.